The 4 T cell receptor beta chains given below trace back to one sample, sequenced in a study of CXCR3-negative and CXCR3-positive naive CD8 T cells. Researchers prepared the TRB cDNA libraries using 5' RACE with UMI labels. TCRdb re-called the 5' RACE reads, yielding one record per CDR3 amino acid sequence without DNA. This sample's clone table lists 55,000 to 65,000 distinct CDR3 sequences. Sequencing was done on a sample of naive CXCR3- CD8+ T cells from blood. As for subset: CD45RO-CCR7+CD27+CD95- naive CD8+ T cells lacking CXCR3 (TNR3-). These receptors came from a human donor in good health. Some clones in this sample may be carry-over from other donors' samples.

This chain joins TRBV5-1 and TRBJ2-1; lacking DNA, the TRBD2 call made by TCRdb goes unchecked. The CDR3 has 16 amino acids. Germline CDR1 SGHRS, CDR2 YFSETQ. The chain's CDR3 is CASSFLSGTTYNEQFF.

This chain joins TRBV7-8 and TRBJ2-1. This CDR3 has 14 amino acids. CDR1 SGHVS and CDR2 FQNEAQ come from the germline V gene. The chain's CDR3 is CASSPRSDHNEQFF. Full variable domain (rest looked up from reference TRBV7-8 and TRBJ2-1): GAGVSQSPRYKVAKRGQDVALRCDPISGHVSLFWYQQALGQGPEFLTYFQNEAQLDKSGLPSDRFFAERPEGSVSTLKIQRTQQEDSAVYLCASSPRSDHNEQFFGPGTRLTVL.

The rearrangement links TRBV3-1 to TRBJ2-7; the D call from TCRdb, TRBD2, cannot be confirmed without DNA. CDR1 is LGHDT, CDR2 YNNKEL, per germline (reference sequence). CDR3 length equals 13 residues. Here the CDR3 reads CASSHGGGVEQYF.

This chain connects TRBV29-1 to TRBJ1-4. There are 13 residues in the CDR3. Germline lookup yields CDR1 SQVTM and CDR2 ANQGSEA. The CDR3 is CSVEFGGVEKLFF.